The 28 T cell receptor beta chains below were found in one sample sequenced in a study of Ad26.COV2.S vaccination and SARS-CoV-2 variants. Data came from immunoSEQ multiplex PCR; TCRdb stores just in-frame clones and leaves some out. The sample shows about 400,000 clones, approximately 89% of them seen only once. Regarding treatment: some 20 received Ad26.COV2.S at low or high dose, single or two shots; several received placebo; per-sample allocation not given. Specimen acquisition occurred on day 63 following the initial vaccine or placebo injection. Sequencing used peripheral blood, obtained in a trial of Ad26.COV2.S vaccine versus placebo. The receptor set was obtained from a person aged 18-60 years who received the Ad26.COV2.S COVID-19 vaccine or a placebo.

The J gene is TRBJ2-2, the V gene TRBV11-3, with TRBD1 as a possible D gene (5 bases). From germline, CDR1 is SGHNT and CDR2 YENEEA. This CDR3 is built from 15 residues. V was shortened by 4 bases and J by 7 bases, with 16 bases between the two germline ends. The CDR3 protein is CASSSTGTPSGELFF. Here the CDR3 DNA reads TGTGCCAGCAGCTCTACAGGTACCCCGAGCGGGGAGCTGTTTTTT.

The chain links TRBV5-1 to TRBJ2-3, with a possible D match to TRBD1 (6 bases). The CDR3 has 15 residues. V dropped 1 base and J dropped 3 bases, with 12 bases sitting between them. CDR1 SGHRS and CDR2 YFSETQ come from the germline V gene. The CDR3 nucleotides are TGCGCCAGCAGCTTGCGAGGCAGGGGAACAGATACGCAGTATTTT. Protein: CASSLRGRGTDTQYF. Looking up the rest from reference TRBV5-1 and TRBJ2-3 gives the full variable domain: KAGVTQTPRYLIKTRGQQVTLSCSPISGHRSVSWYQQTPGQGLQFLFEYFSETQRNKGNFPGRFSGRQFSNSRSEMNVSTLELGDSALYLCASSLRGRGTDTQYFGPGTRLTVL.

The rearrangement joins TRBV11-2 to TRBJ2-1; no clear D gene. The V and J ends lost 5 bases and 6 bases respectively, with 20 bases between them. This CDR3 is 16 amino acids long. Germline V lookup: CDR1 SGHAT, CDR2 FQNNGV. CDR3 sequence: CASSPLVGRKGNEQFF. The CDR3 DNA follows: TGTGCCAGCAGCCCACTCGTCGGGCGGAAGGGCAATGAGCAGTTCTTC. The variable domain in full, completed from reference TRBV11-2 and TRBJ2-1, reads EAGVAQSPRYKIIEKRQSVAFWCNPISGHATLYWYQQILGQGPKLLIQFQNNGVVDDSQLPKDRFSAERLKGVDSTLKIQPAKLEDSAVYLCASSPLVGRKGNEQFFGPGTRLTVL.

As DNA, the CDR3 is TGTGCCAGCAGCTTAATGGGCGGGGGAAACACCGGGGAGCTGTTTTTT. Encoded protein: CASSLMGGGNTGELFF. This rearrangement joins TRBV11-3 to TRBJ2-2; TRBD2 matches 7 bases. Trimming cost V 2 bases and J 2 bases; bases outside gene matches: 5. Germline V gene sequence: CDR1 SGHNT, CDR2 YENEEA. The CDR3 contains 16 residues.

The J gene is TRBJ1-6, the V gene TRBV10-3; weak D call: TRBD1 (5 bases). Trimming removed 0 bases at V and 6 bases at J, with 9 bases between. The germline CDR1 and CDR2 sequences are ENHRY and SYGVKD. CDR3 size: 15 residues. This chain's CDR3 is CAISESAGINSPLHF. CDR3 bases: TGTGCCATCAGTGAGTCGGCAGGGATTAATTCACCCCTCCACTTT.

The chain uses TRBV5-5 and TRBJ2-5; no clear D gene. V was cut by 5 bases and J by 2 bases, with 13 bases left in between. Germline assignment: CDR1 SGHKS and CDR2 YYEKEE (reference sequence). The CDR3 has 14 amino acids. CDR3 sequence reads: CASSSSAHQETQYF. CDR3 DNA sequence: TGTGCCAGCAGTTCCTCAGCACATCAAGAGACCCAGTACTTC.

The CDR3 sequence: CAIKRWSGSFSYEQYF. The CDR3 DNA sequence: TGTGCCATCAAGCGATGGAGCGGGAGTTTTTCTTACGAGCAGTACTTC. The chain recombines TRBV10-3 with TRBJ2-7, with 8 bases fitting TRBD2. Germline lookup yields CDR1 ENHRY and CDR2 SYGVKD. J lost 4 bases, V lost 7 bases, and 15 bases had no gene match. The CDR3 is made up of 16 amino acids.

In nucleotides, the CDR3 is TGCGCCAGCAGGCCTTCGGGAGCCCAAGAGACCCAGTACTTC. Amino acid sequence: CASRPSGAQETQYF. This chain uses TRBV5-1 with TRBJ2-5, with a possible D match to TRBD2 (6 bases). V lost 5 bases and J lost 1, with 12 bases in between. Per germline, CDR1 SGHRS and CDR2 YFSETQ. This CDR3 is built from 14 residues.

The V gene is TRBV5-4, the J gene TRBJ2-2; maybe TRBD2 (5 bases). Germline CDR1 and CDR2: SGHNT and YYREEE (reference sequence). V was clipped by 4 bases and J by 6 bases, with 19 bases between them. The CDR3 covers 16 residues. The CDR3 loop is CASSGGLGLNSGELFF. CDR3 sequence (DNA): TGTGCCAGCAGCGGTGGACTGGGGTTGAATTCCGGGGAGCTGTTTTTT.

The rearrangement links TRBV20-1 to TRBJ2-7; 11 bases align to TRBD2. CDR3 length: 13 amino acids. V was clipped by 3 bases and J by 4 bases; unmatched bases: 2. The germline V gene has CDR1 DFQATT and CDR2 SNEGSKA (reference sequence). The CDR3 loop reads CSASTSGGYEQYF. CDR3 DNA sequence: TGCAGTGCTAGTACTAGCGGGGGATACGAGCAGTACTTC.

The chain links TRBV7-9 to TRBJ2-7, with D uncertain. Trimming shortened V by 6 bases and J by 7 bases, and 10 bases separated the two germline ends. The CDR3 length is 11 residues. Germline V gives CDR1 SEHNR, CDR2 FQNEAQ (reference sequence). The CDR3 nucleotides read TGTGCCAGCAGTGAGTTGGATGAGCAGTACTTC. Translation gives CASSELDEQYF.

The V call is TRBV3-1 (or the pseudogene TRBV3-2), the J call TRBJ2-5; D is undetermined. This CDR3 is built from 14 residues. CDR1 LGHDT and CDR2 YNNKEL come from the germline V gene (reference sequence). Trimming took 1 base from V and 5 from J, leaving 11 bases between them. The CDR3 sequence: CASSQGRGHETQYF. Written as DNA, the CDR3 is TGTGCCAGCAGCCAAGGGCGCGGTCATGAGACCCAGTACTTC.

This clone was detected once. The CDR3 loop reads CASSLMDRAHEEQFF. The CDR3 DNA reads as TGTGCCAGCAGTTTAATGGACAGGGCCCACGAGGAGCAGTTCTTC. The chain couples TRBV27 to TRBJ2-1; TRBD1 matches at 8 bases. From germline, CDR1 is MNHEY and CDR2 SMNVEV (reference sequence). V shed 2 bases and J 10 bases; nucleotides not matched to a gene: 10. This CDR3 has 15 amino acids.

The V call is TRBV5-4, the J call TRBJ2-5; 8 bases line up with TRBD2. This CDR3 region has 14 residues. In germline, CDR1 is SGHNT, CDR2 YYREEE (reference sequence). The ends lost 1 base at V and 3 bases at J; junction bases unmatched: 2. CDR3 in DNA: TGTGCCAGCAGCTTGTCAGCGGGAGAAGAGACCCAGTACTTC. It yields the protein CASSLSAGEETQYF. Looking up the rest from reference TRBV5-4 and TRBJ2-5 gives the full variable domain: ETGVTQSPTHLIKTRGQQVTLRCSSQSGHNTVSWYQQALGQGPQFIFQYYREEENGRGNFPPRFSGLQFPNYSSELNVNALELDDSALYLCASSLSAGEETQYFGPGTRLLVL.

This chain uses TRBV7-9 with TRBJ2-5; D gene uncertain. Looked up from germline, CDR1 is SEHNR and CDR2 is FQNEAQ (reference sequence). V was cut by 4 bases and J by 9 bases, with 15 bases left in between. The CDR3 totals 13 residues. This CDR3 is CASSSPGFEAQYF. Written as DNA, the CDR3 is TGTGCCAGCAGCTCCCCCGGCTTTGAAGCCCAGTACTTC.

This clone was seen only once. The chain combines TRBV5-1 with TRBJ1-2; D remains ambiguous. The CDR3 consists of 11 residues. Deletions cut 5 bases from V and 8 bases from J, with 10 bases between. The germline V gene has CDR1 SGHRS and CDR2 YFSETQ. CDR3 residues: CASRAITGYTF. DNA for the CDR3: TGCGCCAGCAGAGCGATAACCGGCTACACCTTC.

V and J are TRBV19 and TRBJ2-3; 7 bases align to TRBD1. Germline assignment: CDR1 LNHDA and CDR2 SQIVND (reference sequence). The CDR3 is 12 amino acids. The CDR3 is CATGVRTDTQYF. CDR3 in DNA: TGTGCTACAGGGGTCCGCACAGATACGCAGTATTTT.

The rearrangement uses TRBV28 and TRBJ1-1, with 9 bases aligning to TRBD1. The V segment lost 6 bases and the J segment 0 bases; nucleotides outside the gene matches: 8. The length of the CDR3 is 16 residues. The germline V gene has CDR1 MDHEN and CDR2 SYDVKM. The CDR3 DNA follows: TGTGCCAGCAGGTCCGGGACAGGGATCATGAACACTGAAGCTTTCTTT. Translated, it gives CASRSGTGIMNTEAFF.

This clone was counted once. The chain recombines TRBV28 with TRBJ1-2; no clear D gene. CDR3 length equals 14 residues. CDR1 MDHEN and CDR2 SYDVKM come from the germline V gene. Trimming took 6 bases from V and 0 from J, leaving 11 bases between them. The CDR3 protein is CASSLDPPNYGYTF. The CDR3 nucleotides are TGTGCCAGCAGCTTGGACCCTCCTAACTATGGCTACACCTTC.

CDR3 sequence (DNA): TGTGCCAGTAATCAGGGTTTTTATGGCTACACCTTC. Its translation is CASNQGFYGYTF. V and J are TRBV28 and TRBJ1-2; a possible D gene is TRBD1 (5 bases). The CDR3 has 12 amino acids. Germline V gene data show CDR1 as MDHEN and CDR2 as SYDVKM. V was trimmed by 9 bases and J by 5 bases, leaving 13 bases between them.

The chain uses TRBV11-2 and TRBJ1-4, with D possibly TRBD1 on 5 matching bases. The CDR3 is 14 amino acids. With 11 bases removed from V and 0 bases from J, the gap between germline ends came to 13 bases. From germline, CDR1 is SGHAT and CDR2 FQNNGV. CDR3 loop: CAGGQGATNEKLFF. The DNA for the CDR3 is TGTGCCGGAGGCCAGGGTGCAACTAATGAAAAACTGTTTTTT.

V and J are TRBV24-1 and TRBJ2-1; D possibly uses TRBD1 or TRBD2 (5 bases each). Germline V gene sequence: CDR1 KGHDR, CDR2 SFDVKD. The CDR3 totals 19 residues. V was pared by 4 bases and J by 6 bases, with 27 bases between. The CDR3 nucleotides read TGTGCCACCAGTGACCCCGGTGGGACCCCGAGGGGACGGGGCAATGAGCAGTTCTTC. This encodes CATSDPGGTPRGRGNEQFF.

The chain carries TRBV19 and TRBJ1-2, with a tentative D call TRBD1 (6 bases). CDR3 length: 14 residues. Germline V gives CDR1 LNHDA, CDR2 SQIVND (reference sequence). V lost 3 bases and J 3 bases, leaving 11 bases between the germline ends. The CDR3 DNA is TGTGCCAGTAGTATGGGGGGCGGGTACTATGGCTACACCTTC. Translation gives CASSMGGGYYGYTF.

The chain joins TRBV11-3 to TRBJ1-1; D is perhaps TRBD1 (5 bases). Germline assignment: CDR1 SGHNT and CDR2 YENEEA. V shed 5 bases and J shed 3 bases, with 19 bases lying between them. The CDR3 has 16 amino acids. The CDR3 sequence: CASSPGLAGGDTEAFF. Here the CDR3 DNA reads TGTGCCAGCAGCCCCGGGCTCGCTGGGGGGGACACTGAAGCTTTCTTT.

The chain joins TRBV7-9 to TRBJ2-4; D is ambiguous. Germline loops: CDR1 SEHNR, CDR2 FQNEAQ (reference sequence). The V end was cut by 5 bases, the J end by 1 base, with 15 bases between. This CDR3 has 16 amino acids. CDR3 in DNA: TGTGCCAGCAGCCTCCTTGGGGTGGTCGCCAAAAACATTCAGTACTTC. Protein product: CASSLLGVVAKNIQYF.

The chain recombines TRBV5-1 with TRBJ2-3; 9 bases match TRBD2. CDR1 SGHRS and CDR2 YFSETQ come from the germline V gene. The CDR3 loop spans 16 amino acids. Trimming cost V 3 bases and J 0 bases; bases outside gene matches: 5. DNA of the CDR3: TGCGCCAGCAGCTCACTAGCGGGCACTAGCACAGATACGCAGTATTTT. Translated: CASSSLAGTSTDTQYF.

V is TRBV30 and J is TRBJ2-2; D is unclear. CDR1 and CDR2 from the germline V gene are GTSNPN and SVGIG (reference sequence). Trimming removed 7 bases from V and 0 bases from J, with 9 bases in between. The CDR3 loop spans 13 amino acids. CDR3 nucleotide sequence: TGTGCCTTTCCCGACACGAACACCGGGGAGCTGTTTTTT. This codes for CAFPDTNTGELFF.

The CDR3 nucleotides read TGTGCCAGCTCGGGGGCGCCTGGAAACACCATATATTTT. Residues: CASSGAPGNTIYF. The chain has TRBV28 and TRBJ1-3, with a possible D match to TRBD1 (6 bases). Germline V gene lookup returns CDR1 MDHEN and CDR2 SYDVKM. V was trimmed by 8 bases and J by 2 bases, leaving 10 bases between them. The CDR3 consists of 13 residues.